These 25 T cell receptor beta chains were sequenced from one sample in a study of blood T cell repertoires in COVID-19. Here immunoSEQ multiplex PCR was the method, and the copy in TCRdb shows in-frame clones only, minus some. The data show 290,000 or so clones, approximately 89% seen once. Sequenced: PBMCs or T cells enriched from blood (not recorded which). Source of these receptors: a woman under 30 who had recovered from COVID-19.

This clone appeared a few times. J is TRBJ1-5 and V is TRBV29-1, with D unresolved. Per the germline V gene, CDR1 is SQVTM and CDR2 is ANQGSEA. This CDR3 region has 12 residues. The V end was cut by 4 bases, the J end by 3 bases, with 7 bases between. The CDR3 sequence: CSVGQVNQPQHF. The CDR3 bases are TGCAGCGTTGGGCAGGTCAATCAGCCCCAGCATTTT.

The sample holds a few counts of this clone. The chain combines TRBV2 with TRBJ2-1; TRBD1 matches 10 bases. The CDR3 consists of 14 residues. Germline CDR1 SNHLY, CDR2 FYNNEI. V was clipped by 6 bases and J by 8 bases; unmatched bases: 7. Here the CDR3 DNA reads TGTGCCAGCAGGGACAGACAGGGGGCCGATGAGCAGTTCTTC. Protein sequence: CASRDRQGADEQFF.

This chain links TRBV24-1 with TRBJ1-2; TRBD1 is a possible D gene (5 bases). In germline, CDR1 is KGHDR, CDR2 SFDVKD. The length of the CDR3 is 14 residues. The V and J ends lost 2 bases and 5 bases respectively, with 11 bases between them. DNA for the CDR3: TGTGCCACCAGTGATTCCCGGGAGGGGTATGGCTACACCTTC. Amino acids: CATSDSREGYGYTF.

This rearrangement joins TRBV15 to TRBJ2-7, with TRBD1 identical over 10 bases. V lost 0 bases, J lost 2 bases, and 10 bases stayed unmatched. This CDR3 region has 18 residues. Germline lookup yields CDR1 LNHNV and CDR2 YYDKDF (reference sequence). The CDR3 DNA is TGTGCCACCAGCAGAGAAGACAGGGGGCGGGTGTTCCCCTACGAGCAGTACTTC. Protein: CATSREDRGRVFPYEQYF.

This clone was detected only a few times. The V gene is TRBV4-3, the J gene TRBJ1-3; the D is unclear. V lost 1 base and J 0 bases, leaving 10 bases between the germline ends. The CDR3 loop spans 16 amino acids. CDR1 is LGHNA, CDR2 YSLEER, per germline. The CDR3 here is CASSQGFTSSGNTIYF. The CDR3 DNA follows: TGCGCCAGCAGCCAAGGTTTCACTAGCTCTGGAAACACCATATATTTT.

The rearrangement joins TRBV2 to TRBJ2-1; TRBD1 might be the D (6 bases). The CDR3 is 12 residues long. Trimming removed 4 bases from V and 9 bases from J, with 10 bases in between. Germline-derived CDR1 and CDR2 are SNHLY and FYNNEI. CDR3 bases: TGTGCCAGCAGTGGGACAGACGGTGAGCAGTTCTTC. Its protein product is CASSGTDGEQFF.

The CDR3 nucleotides read TGTGCCAGCAGCGCCCCGCTAAGCGGGGGCCAATACACCGGGGAGCTGTTTTTT. Encoded protein: CASSAPLSGGQYTGELFF. The chain combines TRBV9 with TRBJ2-2; 8 bases map to TRBD2. The V gene end was trimmed by 3 bases and the J gene end by 3 bases; junction bases not matched to a gene: 13. Germline V gene data show CDR1 as SGDLS and CDR2 as YYNGEE. The CDR3 covers 18 residues.

CDR3 nucleotides: TGCGCCAGCAGCTTGTTCGGTGGCGGCTCCTATGGCTACACCTTC. Protein product: CASSLFGGGSYGYTF. The chain recombines TRBV5-1 with TRBJ1-2; D uncertain. Germline V lookup: CDR1 SGHRS, CDR2 YFSETQ. The germline V and J ends were trimmed by 1 base and 4 bases, with 14 bases remaining between them. The CDR3 totals 15 residues.

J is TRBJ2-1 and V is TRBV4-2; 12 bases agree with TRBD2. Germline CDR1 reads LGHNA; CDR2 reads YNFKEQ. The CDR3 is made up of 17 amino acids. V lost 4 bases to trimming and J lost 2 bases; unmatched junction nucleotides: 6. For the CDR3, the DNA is TGTGCCAGCAGCCCCCGCGGACTAGCGGGGACCTACAATGAGCAGTTCTTC. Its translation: CASSPRGLAGTYNEQFF.

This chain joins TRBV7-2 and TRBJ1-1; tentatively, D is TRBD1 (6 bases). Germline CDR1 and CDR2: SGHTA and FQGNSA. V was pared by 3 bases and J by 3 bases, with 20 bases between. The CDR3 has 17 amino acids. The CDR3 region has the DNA TGTGCCAGCAGCTTCGACAGGTATGAATCCTGGGACACTGAAGCTTTCTTT. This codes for CASSFDRYESWDTEAFF. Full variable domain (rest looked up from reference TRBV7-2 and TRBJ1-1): GAGVSQSPSNKVTEKGKDVELRCDPISGHTALYWYRQSLGQGLEFLIYFQGNSAPDKSGLPSDRFSAERTGGSVSTLTIQRTQQEDSAVYLCASSFDRYESWDTEAFFGQGTRLTVV.

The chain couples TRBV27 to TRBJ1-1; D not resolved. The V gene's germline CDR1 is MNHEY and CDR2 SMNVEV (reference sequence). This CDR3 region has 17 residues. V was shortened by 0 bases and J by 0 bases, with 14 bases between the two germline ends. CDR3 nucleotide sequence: TGTGCCAGCAGTTTATCAGCGGGGTTATCTATGAACACTGAAGCTTTCTTT. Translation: CASSLSAGLSMNTEAFF.

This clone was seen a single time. Here the CDR3 DNA reads TGTGCCAGCAGTGAAGTCCGGGACTCTGGGGCCTACGAGCAGTACTTC. Its translation is CASSEVRDSGAYEQYF. The chain joins TRBV6-1 to TRBJ2-7; tentative D call: TRBD2 (6 bases). The CDR3 contains 16 residues. The V gene's germline CDR1 is MNHNS and CDR2 SASEGT. V shed 1 base and J shed 2 bases, with 15 bases lying between them.

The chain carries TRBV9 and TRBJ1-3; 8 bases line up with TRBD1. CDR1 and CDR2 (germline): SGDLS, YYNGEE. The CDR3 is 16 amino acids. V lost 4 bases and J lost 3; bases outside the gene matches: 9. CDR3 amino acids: CASSKQGALNGNTIYF. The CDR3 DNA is TGTGCCAGCAGCAAGCAGGGGGCATTGAATGGAAACACCATATATTTT. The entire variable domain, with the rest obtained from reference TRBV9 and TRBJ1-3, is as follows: DSGVTQTPKHLITATGQRVTLRCSPRSGDLSVYWYQQSLDQGLQFLIQYYNGEERAKGNILERFSAQQFPDLHSELNLSSLELGDSALYFCASSKQGALNGNTIYFGEGSWLTVV.

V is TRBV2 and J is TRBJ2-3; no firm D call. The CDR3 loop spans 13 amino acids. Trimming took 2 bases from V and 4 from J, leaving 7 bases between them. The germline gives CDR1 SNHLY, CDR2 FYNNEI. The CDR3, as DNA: TGTGCCAGCAGTGAATTTAATTCAGATACGCAGTATTTT. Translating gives CASSEFNSDTQYF. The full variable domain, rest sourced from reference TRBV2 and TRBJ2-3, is EPEVTQTPSHQVTQMGQEVILRCVPISNHLYFYWYRQILGQKVEFLVSFYNNEISEKSEIFDDQFSVERPDGSNFTLKIRSTKLEDSAMYFCASSEFNSDTQYFGPGTRLTVL.

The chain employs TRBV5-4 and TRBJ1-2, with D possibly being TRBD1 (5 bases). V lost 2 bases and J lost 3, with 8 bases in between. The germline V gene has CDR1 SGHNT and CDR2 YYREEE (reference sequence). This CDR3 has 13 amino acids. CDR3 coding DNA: TGTGCCAGCAGCTTCTGGGGCGACTATGGCTACACCTTC. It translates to CASSFWGDYGYTF.

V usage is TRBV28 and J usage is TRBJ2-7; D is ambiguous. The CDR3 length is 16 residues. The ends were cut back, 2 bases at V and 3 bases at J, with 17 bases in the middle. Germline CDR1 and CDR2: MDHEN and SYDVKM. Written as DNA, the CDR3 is TGTGCCAGCAGTTTAGGATTTGTGAGGCCGTTCTACGAGCAGTACTTC. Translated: CASSLGFVRPFYEQYF. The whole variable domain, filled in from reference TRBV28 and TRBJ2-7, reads DVKVTQSSRYLVKRTGEKVFLECVQDMDHENMFWYRQDPGLGLRLIYFSYDVKMKEKGDIPEGYSVSREKKERFSLILESASTNQTSMYLCASSLGFVRPFYEQYFGPGTRLTVT.

CDR3 in DNA: TGTGCCAGCAGTTCCCTCAGGGGGGCGGGGGAGACCCAGTACTTC. This encodes CASSSLRGAGETQYF. The chain joins TRBV28 to TRBJ2-5; TRBD1 might be the D (7 bases). CDR1 is MDHEN, CDR2 SYDVKM, per germline. The CDR3 is made up of 15 amino acids. V lost 4 bases and J lost 5, with 17 bases in between. Supplemented by reference TRBV28 and TRBJ2-5, the full variable domain reads DVKVTQSSRYLVKRTGEKVFLECVQDMDHENMFWYRQDPGLGLRLIYFSYDVKMKEKGDIPEGYSVSREKKERFSLILESASTNQTSMYLCASSSLRGAGETQYFGPGTRLLVL.

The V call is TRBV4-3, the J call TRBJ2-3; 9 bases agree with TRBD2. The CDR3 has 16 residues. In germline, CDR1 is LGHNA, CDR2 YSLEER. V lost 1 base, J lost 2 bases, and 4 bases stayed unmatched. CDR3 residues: CASSQASGVSTDTQYF. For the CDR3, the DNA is TGCGCCAGCAGCCAAGCTAGCGGGGTCTCCACAGATACGCAGTATTTT.

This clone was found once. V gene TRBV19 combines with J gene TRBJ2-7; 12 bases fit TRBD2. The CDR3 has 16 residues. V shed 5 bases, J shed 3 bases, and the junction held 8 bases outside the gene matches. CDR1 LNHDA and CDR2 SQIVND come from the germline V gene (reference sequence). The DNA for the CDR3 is TGTGCCAGTAGTCGTACTAGCGGGAGGCTCCTCTACGAGCAGTACTTC. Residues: CASSRTSGRLLYEQYF.

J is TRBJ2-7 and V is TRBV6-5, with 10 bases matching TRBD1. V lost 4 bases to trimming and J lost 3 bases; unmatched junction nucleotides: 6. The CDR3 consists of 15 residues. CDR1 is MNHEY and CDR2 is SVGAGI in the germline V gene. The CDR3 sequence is CASSSGGQGNYEQYF. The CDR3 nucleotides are TGTGCCAGCAGTTCAGGGGGACAGGGGAACTACGAGCAGTACTTC.

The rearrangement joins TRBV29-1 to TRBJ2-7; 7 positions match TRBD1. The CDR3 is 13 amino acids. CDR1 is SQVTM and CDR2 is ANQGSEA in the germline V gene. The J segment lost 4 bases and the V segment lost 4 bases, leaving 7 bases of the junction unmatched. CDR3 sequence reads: CSVAQGWGYEQYF. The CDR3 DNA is TGCAGCGTTGCACAGGGGTGGGGTTACGAGCAGTACTTC.

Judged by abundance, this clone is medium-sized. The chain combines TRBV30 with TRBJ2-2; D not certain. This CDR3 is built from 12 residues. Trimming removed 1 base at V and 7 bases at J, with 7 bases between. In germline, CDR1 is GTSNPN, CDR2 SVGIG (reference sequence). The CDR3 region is CAWSALSGELFF. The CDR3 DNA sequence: TGTGCCTGGAGTGCCCTTAGCGGGGAGCTGTTTTTT.

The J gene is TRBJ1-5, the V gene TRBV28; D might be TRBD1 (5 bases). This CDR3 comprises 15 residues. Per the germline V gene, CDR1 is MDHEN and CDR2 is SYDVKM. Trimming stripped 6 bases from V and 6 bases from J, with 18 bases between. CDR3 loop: CASRERRGGSQPQHF. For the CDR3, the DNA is TGTGCCAGCAGGGAAAGGAGGGGAGGAAGTCAGCCCCAGCATTTT.

The CDR3 sequence is CASNDPGHVATNEKLFF. CDR3 DNA: TGTGCCAGCAATGATCCGGGACATGTTGCAACTAATGAAAAACTGTTTTTT. The chain employs TRBV6-1 and TRBJ1-4, with D maybe TRBD1 (6 bases). Germline V CDR1 and CDR2: MNHNS, SASEGT. This CDR3 is built from 17 residues. Trimming cost V 7 bases and J 0 bases, with 18 bases left between them.

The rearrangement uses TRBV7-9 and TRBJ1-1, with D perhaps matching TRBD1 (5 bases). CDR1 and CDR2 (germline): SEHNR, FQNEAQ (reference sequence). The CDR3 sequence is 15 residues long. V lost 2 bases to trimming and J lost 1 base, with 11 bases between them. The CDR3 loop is CASSLWGDGNTEAFF. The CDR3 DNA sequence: TGTGCCAGCAGCTTATGGGGGGACGGGAACACTGAAGCTTTCTTT.